Following are 22 T cell receptor beta chains from one sample sequenced in a study of lymphopenia after photon versus proton radiotherapy. Method: immunoSEQ multiplex PCR; TCRdb's copy keeps in-frame clones and lacks some. The data hold approximately 45,000 clones, with roughly 85% observed a single time. Sequenced here: peripheral blood, sampled from a patient treated with photon-based radiotherapy. The receptors here all came from a man aged 35 to 55 with gastric cancer.

This clone was detected only a few times. CDR3 in amino acids: CASSAGGAGGQETQYF. Here the CDR3 DNA reads TGTGCCAGCAGCGCCGGGGGAGCGGGGGGCCAAGAGACCCAGTACTTC. The chain joins TRBV11-2 to TRBJ2-5, with 9 nucleotides matching TRBD2. The CDR3 runs 16 residues. Germline assignment: CDR1 SGHAT and CDR2 FQNNGV. Losses at the gene ends were 5 bases for V and 1 base for J; bases not matched to a gene: 8.

This clone was seen a few times. Here the CDR3 DNA reads TGTGCCAGCAGCTTTTCCCTTAATGAAAAACTGTTTTTT. This codes for CASSFSLNEKLFF. The chain combines TRBV7-2 with TRBJ1-4; D gene ambiguous. The V gene lost 3 bases and the J gene lost 4 bases, with 6 bases spanning the gap. CDR1 SGHTA and CDR2 FQGNSA come from the germline V gene. This CDR3 is built from 13 residues.

This sequence joins TRBV7-7 and TRBJ2-1; TRBD1 matches at 11 bases. Trimming took 5 bases from V and 2 from J; bases not matched to a gene: 8. Germline V gene sequence: CDR1 SSHAT, CDR2 FNYEAQ (reference sequence). The CDR3 covers 17 residues. CDR3 DNA: TGTGCCAGCAGCCAGGATCCGGGACAGGGGGCCTACAATGAGCAGTTCTTC. Translating it yields CASSQDPGQGAYNEQFF.

The chain combines TRBV7-2 with TRBJ2-5, with TRBD2 as a possible D gene (6 bases). The ends were cut back, 1 base at V and 4 bases at J, with 16 bases in the middle. Germline loops: CDR1 SGHTA, CDR2 FQGNSA. The length of the CDR3 is 16 residues. The CDR3 DNA follows: TGTGCCAGCAGCTTAGACTTAAGCGGAGGGAGAGAGACCCAGTACTTC. Its translation: CASSLDLSGGRETQYF.

The V gene is TRBV6-1, the J gene TRBJ2-2, with TRBD1 matching over 12 bases. V lost 6 bases to trimming and J lost 6 bases; unmatched junction nucleotides: 5. Germline V gives CDR1 MNHNS, CDR2 SASEGT. This CDR3 contains 15 residues. CDR3 sequence (DNA): TGTGCCAGCAGCGGGACAGGGGGCCGGGCCGGGGAGCTGTTTTTT. Translation: CASSGTGGRAGELFF.

This chain connects TRBV4-3 to TRBJ2-3, with unresolved D. The CDR3 spans 13 residues. V was pared by 3 bases and J by 0 bases, with 4 bases between. Germline V gene lookup returns CDR1 LGHNA and CDR2 YSLEER. CDR3 coding DNA: TGCGCCAGCAGCCACCTCAGCACAGATACGCAGTATTTT. The encoded protein is CASSHLSTDTQYF.

The chain links TRBV9 to TRBJ2-5; 9 nucleotides agree with TRBD1. This CDR3 spans 15 amino acids. Germline CDR1 and CDR2: SGDLS and YYNGEE. J lost 2 bases, V lost 6 bases, and 8 bases had no gene match. The CDR3 DNA is TGTGCCAGCACCCCCGGGACAGGGATACAAGAGACCCAGTACTTC. Translating it yields CASTPGTGIQETQYF. The variable domain in full, with the rest retrieved from reference TRBV9 and TRBJ2-5, is DSGVTQTPKHLITATGQRVTLRCSPRSGDLSVYWYQQSLDQGLQFLIQYYNGEERAKGNILERFSAQQFPDLHSELNLSSLELGDSALYFCASTPGTGIQETQYFGPGTRLLVL.

The chain uses TRBV4-3 and TRBJ2-5, with 8 bases fitting TRBD2. The trim removed 4 bases at V and 3 bases at J, leaving 1 base unmatched. Germline V gene sequence: CDR1 LGHNA, CDR2 YSLEER. The CDR3 contains 13 residues. CDR3 coding DNA: TGCGCCAGCAGCCGTAGCGGGGAAGAGACCCAGTACTTC. Its protein product is CASSRSGEETQYF.

The table lists this clone with a count of one. The chain combines TRBV30 with TRBJ1-6; 10 bases align to TRBD1. The CDR3 contains 13 residues. The V gene's germline CDR1 is GTSNPN and CDR2 SVGIG (reference sequence). The V segment lost 6 bases and the J segment 7 bases; nucleotides outside the gene matches: 3. This chain's CDR3 is CACGGQGNSPLHF. CDR3 nucleotide sequence: TGTGCCTGCGGGGGACAGGGGAATTCACCCCTCCACTTT.

The rearrangement joins TRBV7-8 to TRBJ2-7; 8 bases are shared with TRBD1. Germline CDR1 reads SGHVS; CDR2 reads FQNEAQ. The CDR3 extends over 16 amino acids. V lost 1 base to trimming and J lost 5 bases; unmatched junction nucleotides: 10. For the CDR3, the DNA is TGTGCCAGCAGCTTAGGTTTGGGACAGGCGTTGGACGAGCAGTACTTC. It specifies CASSLGLGQALDEQYF.

The rearrangement uses TRBV11-1 and TRBJ1-2; the D is unclear. The germline gives CDR1 SGHAT, CDR2 FQDESV (reference sequence). Trimming took off 4 bases at V and 2 bases at J, with 11 bases between the two ends. CDR3 length equals 14 residues. The CDR3 spells CASSSAEGNYGYTF. The CDR3 DNA reads TGTGCCAGCAGCTCAGCGGAGGGCAACTATGGCTACACCTTC.

The J gene is TRBJ2-7, the V gene TRBV5-4, with D possibly TRBD2 on 6 matching bases. CDR3 size: 15 residues. From germline, CDR1 is SGHNT and CDR2 YYREEE (reference sequence). V lost 0 bases, J lost 3 bases, and 13 bases lay in between. CDR3: CASSLDRSGVYEQYF. In DNA form, the CDR3 reads TGTGCCAGCAGCTTGGACCGTTCGGGGGTCTACGAGCAGTACTTC. The full variable domain, completed using reference TRBV5-4 and TRBJ2-7, is ETGVTQSPTHLIKTRGQQVTLRCSSQSGHNTVSWYQQALGQGPQFIFQYYREEENGRGNFPPRFSGLQFPNYSSELNVNALELDDSALYLCASSLDRSGVYEQYFGPGTRLTVT.

The rearrangement joins TRBV29-1 to TRBJ1-2; weak D call: TRBD1 (6 bases). The CDR3 sequence is 13 residues long. Germline V gives CDR1 SQVTM, CDR2 ANQGSEA. V was trimmed by 7 bases and J by 1 base, leaving 13 bases between them. CDR3 loop: CSGGQSNNYGYTF. The CDR3, as DNA: TGCAGCGGTGGACAGTCTAATAACTATGGCTACACCTTC.

This rearrangement joins TRBV6-6 to TRBJ1-1; possible D gene TRBD1, 6 bases. This CDR3 region has 15 residues. Deletions cut 7 bases from V and 0 bases from J, with 15 bases between. Germline CDR1 is MNHNY and CDR2 is SVGAGI (reference sequence). This chain's CDR3 is CASNKDGQLNTEAFF. CDR3 in DNA: TGTGCCAGCAACAAAGACGGACAGTTGAACACTGAAGCTTTCTTT.

The genes are TRBV19 and TRBJ2-7; maybe TRBD2 (5 bases). The CDR3 sequence is 18 residues long. Germline CDR1 and CDR2: LNHDA and SQIVND (reference sequence). V gave up 2 bases and J gave up 6 bases, with 26 bases separating them. The CDR3 nucleotides read TGTGCCAGTAGTATACCACTTGACGGTCGCGTCGGGCGGGCCGAGCAGTACTTC. The encoded protein is CASSIPLDGRVGRAEQYF.

J is TRBJ1-1 and V is TRBV4-2, with D hard to call. Trimming removed 1 base from V and 3 bases from J, with 12 bases in between. The CDR3 runs to 15 residues. CDR1 LGHNA and CDR2 YNFKEQ come from the germline V gene. The CDR3 is CASSQVLTSHTEAFF. The CDR3 bases are TGTGCCAGCAGCCAAGTCCTCACTAGCCACACTGAAGCTTTCTTT.

The rearrangement uses TRBV7-9 and TRBJ1-2; D is uncertain. CDR1 and CDR2 from the germline V gene are SEHNR and FQNEAQ (reference sequence). Trimming removed 5 bases from V and 8 bases from J, with 15 bases in between. The CDR3 is 13 residues long. The CDR3 sequence is CASSPTPTRGYTF. CDR3 sequence (DNA): TGTGCCAGCAGCCCCACGCCGACTAGGGGCTACACCTTC.

V gene TRBV6-6 combines with J gene TRBJ1-1, with D maybe TRBD1 (6 bases). The V and J ends lost 2 bases and 0 bases respectively, with 13 bases between them. Germline values: CDR1 MNHNY, CDR2 SVGAGI (reference sequence). This CDR3 spans 16 amino acids. The CDR3 protein is CASSYDGRGVNTEAFF. CDR3 in DNA: TGTGCCAGCAGTTACGATGGGAGGGGGGTGAACACTGAAGCTTTCTTT.

The J gene is TRBJ1-2, the V gene TRBV7-9; weak D call: TRBD1 (6 bases). Germline-derived CDR1 and CDR2 are SEHNR and FQNEAQ (reference sequence). The CDR3 runs 14 residues. V was pared by 11 bases and J by 5 bases, with 21 bases between. CDR3 region: CAGQGVGGRYGYTF. CDR3 bases: TGTGCCGGCCAGGGAGTGGGGGGCAGATATGGCTACACCTTC.

This rearrangement joins TRBV5-4 to TRBJ2-7; perhaps TRBD1 as D (6 bases). The CDR3 is made up of 15 amino acids. V shed 3 bases and J shed 7 bases, with 20 bases lying between them. Germline loops: CDR1 SGHNT, CDR2 YYREEE (reference sequence). This CDR3 reads CASSWGHPGVGEQYF. CDR3 DNA sequence: TGTGCCAGCAGCTGGGGGCACCCAGGGGTGGGGGAGCAGTACTTC.

This clone was detected once. This chain joins TRBV29-1 and TRBJ1-1, with 8 bases that match TRBD1. CDR3 length: 13 residues. Germline CDR1 SQVTM, CDR2 ANQGSEA. V lost 5 bases, J lost 5 bases, and 7 bases stayed unmatched. CDR3 sequence reads: CSVNQGAGTEAFF. The CDR3 DNA sequence: TGCAGCGTTAATCAGGGGGCCGGGACTGAAGCTTTCTTT. The variable domain in full, completed from reference TRBV29-1 and TRBJ1-1, reads SAVISQKPSRDICQRGTSLTIQCQVDSQVTMMFWYRQQPGQSLTLIATANQGSEATYESGFVIDKFPISRPNLTFSTLTVSNMSPEDSSIYLCSVNQGAGTEAFFGQGTRLTVV.

The chain joins TRBV6-1 to TRBJ2-1; D gene ambiguous. The CDR3 is made up of 13 amino acids. The germline V and J ends were trimmed by 7 bases and 5 bases, with 12 bases remaining between them. The germline V gene has CDR1 MNHNS and CDR2 SASEGT. CDR3 protein: CASNSLYNNEQFF. The CDR3 DNA follows: TGTGCCAGCAATTCACTATATAACAATGAGCAGTTCTTC.